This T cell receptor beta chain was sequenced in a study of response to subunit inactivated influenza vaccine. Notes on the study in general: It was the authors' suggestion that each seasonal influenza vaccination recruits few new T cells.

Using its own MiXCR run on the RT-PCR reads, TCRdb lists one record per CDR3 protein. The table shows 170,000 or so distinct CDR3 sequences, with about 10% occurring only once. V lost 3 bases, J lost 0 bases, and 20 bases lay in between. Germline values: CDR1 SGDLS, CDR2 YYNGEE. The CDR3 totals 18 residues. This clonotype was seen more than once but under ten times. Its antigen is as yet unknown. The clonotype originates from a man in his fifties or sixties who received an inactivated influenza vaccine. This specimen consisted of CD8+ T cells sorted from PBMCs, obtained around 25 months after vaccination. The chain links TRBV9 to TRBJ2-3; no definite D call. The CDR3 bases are TGTGCCAGCAGCGGTGTACCTGTTATGGATTCTAGCACAGATACGCAGTATTTT. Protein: CASSGVPVMDSSTDTQYF.